Listed here is a single T cell receptor beta chain. Its specificity is unknown. These data originate in a study of cytomegalovirus exposure and HLA in healthy donors. Findings and limits, study-wide: A later analysis reported that several of the most significant clusters appeared to be linked to common viral pathogens, among them Epstein-Barr virus.

The study sampled nominally healthy donors, though unrecorded immune exposures were likely. This CDR3 contains 19 residues. In the PCR, 60 Vbeta and 13 Jbeta primers were used. Sequencing used immunoSEQ multiplex PCR; TCRdb keeps in-frame clones, though not all of them. Here the sample spans about 300,000 clones, approximately 90% being singletons. The specimen was PBMCs. This receptor was identified in a man aged 40-49 years in good health and CMV-seropositive. The chain links TRBV21-1 to TRBJ1-5; the table's D call TRBD1 went unverified against the DNA. TRBV21-1 is a known pseudogene. DNA of the CDR3: TGTGCCAGCAACCGACAGGGGGCAAGTTCTAGGTGTAGCAATCAGCCCCAGCATTTT. Its translation is CASNRQGASSRCSNQPQHF.